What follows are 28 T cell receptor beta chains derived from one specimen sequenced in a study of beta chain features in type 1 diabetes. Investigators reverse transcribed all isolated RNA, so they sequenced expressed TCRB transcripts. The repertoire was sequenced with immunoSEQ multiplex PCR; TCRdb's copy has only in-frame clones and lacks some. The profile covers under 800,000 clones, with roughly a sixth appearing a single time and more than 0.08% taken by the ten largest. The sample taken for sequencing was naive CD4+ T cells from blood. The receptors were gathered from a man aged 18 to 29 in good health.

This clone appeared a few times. This CDR3 is CASSQDLGVAVYNEQFF. The DNA for the CDR3 is TGCGCCAGCAGCCAAGATTTGGGCGTAGCGGTCTACAATGAGCAGTTCTTC. V gene TRBV4-1 combines with J gene TRBJ2-1, with D possibly being TRBD2 (6 bases). There are 17 residues in the CDR3. Trimming cost V 0 bases and J 3 bases, with 15 bases left between them. In germline, CDR1 is MGHRA, CDR2 YSYEKL.

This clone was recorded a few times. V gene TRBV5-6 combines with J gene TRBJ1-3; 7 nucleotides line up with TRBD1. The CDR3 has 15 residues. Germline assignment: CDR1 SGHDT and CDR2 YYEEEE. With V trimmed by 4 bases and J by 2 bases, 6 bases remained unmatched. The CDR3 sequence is CASSRYGTAGNTIYF. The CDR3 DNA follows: TGTGCCAGCAGCCGATACGGGACAGCTGGAAACACCATATATTTT.

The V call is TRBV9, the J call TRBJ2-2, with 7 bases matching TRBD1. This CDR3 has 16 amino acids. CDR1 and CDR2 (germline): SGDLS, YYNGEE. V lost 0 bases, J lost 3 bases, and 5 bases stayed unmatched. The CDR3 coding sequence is TGTGCCAGCAGCGTAGTTAGACAGGGCCACACCGGGGAGCTGTTTTTT. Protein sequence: CASSVVRQGHTGELFF. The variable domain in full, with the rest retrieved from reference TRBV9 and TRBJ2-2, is DSGVTQTPKHLITATGQRVTLRCSPRSGDLSVYWYQQSLDQGLQFLIQYYNGEERAKGNILERFSAQQFPDLHSELNLSSLELGDSALYFCASSVVRQGHTGELFFGEGSRLTVL.

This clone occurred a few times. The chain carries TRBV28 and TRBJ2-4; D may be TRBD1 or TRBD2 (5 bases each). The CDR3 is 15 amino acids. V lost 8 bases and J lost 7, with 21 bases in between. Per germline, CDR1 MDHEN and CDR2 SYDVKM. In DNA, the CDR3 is TGTGCCAGCGGATACTTGGGGACCCCGGGGAACATTCAGTACTTC. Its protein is CASGYLGTPGNIQYF.

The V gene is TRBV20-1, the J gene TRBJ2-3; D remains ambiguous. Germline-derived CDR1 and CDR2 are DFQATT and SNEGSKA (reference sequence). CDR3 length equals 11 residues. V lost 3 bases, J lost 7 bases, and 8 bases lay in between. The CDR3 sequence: CSASAPNTQYF. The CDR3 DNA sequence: TGCAGTGCTAGTGCTCCCAATACGCAGTATTTT.

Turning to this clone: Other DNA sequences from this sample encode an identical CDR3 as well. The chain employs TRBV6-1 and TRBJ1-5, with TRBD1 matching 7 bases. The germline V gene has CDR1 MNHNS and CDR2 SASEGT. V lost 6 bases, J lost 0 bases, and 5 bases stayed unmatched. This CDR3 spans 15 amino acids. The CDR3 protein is CASSPGTASNQPQHF. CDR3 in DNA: TGTGCCAGCAGCCCTGGGACAGCTAGCAATCAGCCCCAGCATTTT.

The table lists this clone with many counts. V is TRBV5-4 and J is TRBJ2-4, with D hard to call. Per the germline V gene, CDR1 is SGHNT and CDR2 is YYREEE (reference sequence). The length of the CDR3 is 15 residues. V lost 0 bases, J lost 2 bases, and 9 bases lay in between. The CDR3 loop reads CASSLEGSSKNIQYF. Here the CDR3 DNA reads TGTGCCAGCAGCTTGGAGGGCAGTTCCAAAAACATTCAGTACTTC.

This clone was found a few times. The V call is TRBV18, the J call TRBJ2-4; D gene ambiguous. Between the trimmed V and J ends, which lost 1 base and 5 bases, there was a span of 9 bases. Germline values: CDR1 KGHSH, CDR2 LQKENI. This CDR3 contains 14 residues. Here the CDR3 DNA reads TGTGCCAGCTCACCACGGGGTAGTGAAAACATTCAGTACTTC. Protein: CASSPRGSENIQYF.

The CDR3 DNA reads TGCGCCAGCAGCCAGGGGACCACCCTTCACAATGAGCAGTTCTTC. Amino acid sequence: CASSQGTTLHNEQFF. V usage is TRBV5-1 and J usage is TRBJ2-1, with a weak D call TRBD1 (6 bases). Trimming shortened V by 4 bases and J by 5 bases, and 16 bases separated the two germline ends. Per the germline V gene, CDR1 is SGHRS and CDR2 is YFSETQ. The CDR3 contains 15 residues.

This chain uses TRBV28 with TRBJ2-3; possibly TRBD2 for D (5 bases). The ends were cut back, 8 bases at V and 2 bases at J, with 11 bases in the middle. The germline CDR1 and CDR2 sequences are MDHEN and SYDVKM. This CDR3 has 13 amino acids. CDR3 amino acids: CASGDYSTDTQYF. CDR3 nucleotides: TGTGCCAGCGGTGACTATTCCACAGATACGCAGTATTTT.

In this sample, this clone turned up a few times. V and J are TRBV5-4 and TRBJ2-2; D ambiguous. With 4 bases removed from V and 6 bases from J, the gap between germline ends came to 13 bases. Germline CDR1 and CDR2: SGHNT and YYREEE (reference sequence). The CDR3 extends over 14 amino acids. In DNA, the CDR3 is TGTGCCAGCAGCCCTCAAGCCCTCGCCGGGGAGCTGTTTTTT. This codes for CASSPQALAGELFF.

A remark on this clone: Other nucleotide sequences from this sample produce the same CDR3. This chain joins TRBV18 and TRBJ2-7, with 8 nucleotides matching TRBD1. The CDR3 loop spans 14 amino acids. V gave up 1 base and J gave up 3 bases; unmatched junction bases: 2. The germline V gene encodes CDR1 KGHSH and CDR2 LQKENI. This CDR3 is CASSPQGQGYEQYF. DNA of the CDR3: TGTGCCAGCTCACCACAAGGACAGGGCTACGAGCAGTACTTC.

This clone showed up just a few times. CDR3 in amino acids: CASSGTSLSYEQYF. CDR3 in DNA: TGTGCCAGTAGTGGGACTAGCTTATCCTACGAGCAGTACTTC. The genes are TRBV19 and TRBJ2-7; 9 bases fit TRBD2. This CDR3 contains 14 residues. Germline V lookup: CDR1 LNHDA, CDR2 SQIVND (reference sequence). Trimming took 5 bases from V and 1 from J; bases not matched to a gene: 3. Filled out from reference TRBV19 and TRBJ2-7, the complete variable domain reads DGGITQSPKYLFRKEGQNVTLSCEQNLNHDAMYWYRQDPGQGLRLIYYSQIVNDFQKGDIAEGYSVSREKKESFPLTVTSAQKNPTAFYLCASSGTSLSYEQYFGPGTRLTVT.

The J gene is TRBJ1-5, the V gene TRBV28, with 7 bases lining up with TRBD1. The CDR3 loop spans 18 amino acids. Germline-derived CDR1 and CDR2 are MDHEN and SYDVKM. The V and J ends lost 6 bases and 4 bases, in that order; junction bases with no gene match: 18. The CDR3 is CASSLPGGRGSVNQPQHF. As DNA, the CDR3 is TGTGCCAGCAGCTTGCCAGGGGGAAGGGGGTCGGTTAATCAGCCCCAGCATTTT.

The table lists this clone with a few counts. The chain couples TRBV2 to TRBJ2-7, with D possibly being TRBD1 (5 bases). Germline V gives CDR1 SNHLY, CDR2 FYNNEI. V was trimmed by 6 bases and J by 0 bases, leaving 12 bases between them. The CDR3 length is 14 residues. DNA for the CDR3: TGTGCCAGCAGATTACAGGTCAGCTCCTACGAGCAGTACTTC. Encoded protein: CASRLQVSSYEQYF.

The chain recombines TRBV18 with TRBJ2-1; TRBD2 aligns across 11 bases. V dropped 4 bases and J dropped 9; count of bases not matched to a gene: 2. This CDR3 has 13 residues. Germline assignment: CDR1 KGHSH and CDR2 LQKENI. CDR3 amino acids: CASSLGTSGEQFF. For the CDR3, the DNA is TGTGCCAGCTCACTTGGGACTAGCGGTGAGCAGTTCTTC.

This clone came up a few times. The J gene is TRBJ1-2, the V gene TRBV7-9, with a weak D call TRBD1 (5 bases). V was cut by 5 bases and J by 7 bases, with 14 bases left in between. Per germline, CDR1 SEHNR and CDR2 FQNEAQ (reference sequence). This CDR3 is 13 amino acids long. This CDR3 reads CASSRPGLGGYTF. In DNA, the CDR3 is TGTGCCAGCAGCCGACCAGGGCTTGGTGGCTACACCTTC.

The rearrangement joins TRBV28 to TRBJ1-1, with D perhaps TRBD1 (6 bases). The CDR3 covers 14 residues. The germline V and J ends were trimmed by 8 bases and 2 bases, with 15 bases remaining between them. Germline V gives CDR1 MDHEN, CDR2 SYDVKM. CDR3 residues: CASGYRGLNTEAFF. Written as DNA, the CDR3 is TGTGCCAGCGGTTATAGGGGGTTAAACACTGAAGCTTTCTTT. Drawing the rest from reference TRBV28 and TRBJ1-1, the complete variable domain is DVKVTQSSRYLVKRTGEKVFLECVQDMDHENMFWYRQDPGLGLRLIYFSYDVKMKEKGDIPEGYSVSREKKERFSLILESASTNQTSMYLCASGYRGLNTEAFFGQGTRLTVV.

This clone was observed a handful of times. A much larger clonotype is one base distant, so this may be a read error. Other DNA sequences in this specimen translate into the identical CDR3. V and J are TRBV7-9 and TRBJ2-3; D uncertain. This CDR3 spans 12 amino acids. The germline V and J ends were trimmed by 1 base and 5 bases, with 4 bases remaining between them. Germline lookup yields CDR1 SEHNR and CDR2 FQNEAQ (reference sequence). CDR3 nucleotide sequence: TGTGCCAGCAGCTTAGTCAGAGATACGCAGTATTTT. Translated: CASSLVRDTQYF.

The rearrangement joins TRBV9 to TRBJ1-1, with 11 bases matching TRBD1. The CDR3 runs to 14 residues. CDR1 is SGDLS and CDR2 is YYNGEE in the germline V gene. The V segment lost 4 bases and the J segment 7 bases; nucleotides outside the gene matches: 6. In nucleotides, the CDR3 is TGTGCCAGCAGCCCGAGGACAGGGGGCGTTGAAGCTTTCTTT. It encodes CASSPRTGGVEAFF.

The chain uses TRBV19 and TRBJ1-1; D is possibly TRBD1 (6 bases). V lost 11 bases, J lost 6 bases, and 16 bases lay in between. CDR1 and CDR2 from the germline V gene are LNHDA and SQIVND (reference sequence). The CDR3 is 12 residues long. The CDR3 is CASSWGQAEAFF. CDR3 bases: TGTGCCTCCTCTTGGGGACAAGCTGAAGCTTTCTTT.

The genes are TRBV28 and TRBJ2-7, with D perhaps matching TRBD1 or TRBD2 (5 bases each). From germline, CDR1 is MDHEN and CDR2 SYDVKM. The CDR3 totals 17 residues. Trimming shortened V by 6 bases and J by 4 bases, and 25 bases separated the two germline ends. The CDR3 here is CASSPVTGALRVYEQYF. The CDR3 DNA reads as TGTGCCAGCAGCCCGGTAACCGGGGCTCTCAGGGTATACGAGCAGTACTTC.

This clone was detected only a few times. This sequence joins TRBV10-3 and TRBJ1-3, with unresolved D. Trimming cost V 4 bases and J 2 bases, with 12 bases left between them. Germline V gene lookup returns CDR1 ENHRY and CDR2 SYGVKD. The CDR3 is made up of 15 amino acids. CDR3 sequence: CAISVGGVTGNTIYF. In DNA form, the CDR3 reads TGTGCCATCAGTGTTGGTGGTGTGACTGGAAACACCATATATTTT.

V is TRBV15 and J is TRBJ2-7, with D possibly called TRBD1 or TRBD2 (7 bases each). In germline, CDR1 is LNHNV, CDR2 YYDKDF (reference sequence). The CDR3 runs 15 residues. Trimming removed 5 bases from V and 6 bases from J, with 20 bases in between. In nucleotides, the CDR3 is TGTGCCACCAGCTCCTCGCGCAGGGGGGGAGGCGAGCAGTACTTC. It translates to CATSSSRRGGGEQYF.

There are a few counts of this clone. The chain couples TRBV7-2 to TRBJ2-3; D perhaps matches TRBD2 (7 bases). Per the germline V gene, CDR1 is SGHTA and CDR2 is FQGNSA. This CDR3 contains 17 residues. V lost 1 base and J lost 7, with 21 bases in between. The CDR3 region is CASSLVGGGLQHNTQYF. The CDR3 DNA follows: TGTGCCAGCAGCTTAGTAGGCGGGGGCCTACAGCATAATACGCAGTATTTT.

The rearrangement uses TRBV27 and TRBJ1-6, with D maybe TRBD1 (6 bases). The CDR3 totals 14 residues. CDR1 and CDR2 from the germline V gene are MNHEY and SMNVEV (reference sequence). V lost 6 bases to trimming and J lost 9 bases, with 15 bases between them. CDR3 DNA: TGTGCCAGCAGCCTTCAGGGGTTGGGTTCACCCCTCCACTTT. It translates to CASSLQGLGSPLHF.

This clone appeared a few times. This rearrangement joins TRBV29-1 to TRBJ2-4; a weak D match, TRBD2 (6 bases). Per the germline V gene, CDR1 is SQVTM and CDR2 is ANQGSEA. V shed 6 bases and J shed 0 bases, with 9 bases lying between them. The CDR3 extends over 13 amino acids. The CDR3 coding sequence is TGCAGCGTGGGGGGTAGAGCCAAAAACATTCAGTACTTC. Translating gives CSVGGRAKNIQYF.

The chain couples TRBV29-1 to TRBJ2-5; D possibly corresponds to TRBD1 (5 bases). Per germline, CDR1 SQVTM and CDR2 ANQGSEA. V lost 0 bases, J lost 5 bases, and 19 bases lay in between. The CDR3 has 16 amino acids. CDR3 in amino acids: CSVEDWGRHRRETQYF. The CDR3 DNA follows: TGCAGCGTTGAAGATTGGGGCAGGCATAGAAGGGAGACCCAGTACTTC.